This is a list of T cell receptor beta chains from one sample in a study of lymphopenia after photon versus proton radiotherapy. Sequencing used immunoSEQ multiplex PCR; TCRdb keeps in-frame clones, though not all of them. The sample gives tens of thousands of clones, about 83% of which show up once; around 47% is in the top ten. Sequenced material: peripheral blood, taken from a patient treated with proton-based radiotherapy. These receptors originate from a woman aged 60-75 years with cholangiocarcinoma. Some clones in this sample may be carry-over from other donors' samples. Both conserved end residues are trimmed from each CDR3.

V	J	CDR3
TRBV29-1	TRBJ2-1	SANRVGEQF
TRBV20-1	TRBJ2-7	SAKEPGEQY
TRBV27	TRBJ2-4	ASSFNLPGSGGTQY
TRBV9	TRBJ2-5	ASSVGTGTGGQETQY
TRBV5-6	TRBJ1-5	ASSFGGNSNQPQH
TRBV5-1	TRBJ2-5	ASSLFSETQY
TRBV7-8	.	ASSVRPITYEQY
TRBV10-1	TRBJ1-3	ASSDRTLSGNTIY
TRBV5-1	TRBJ2-1	ASSFVRDRAYNEQF
TRBV7-2	TRBJ2-5	ASSLARVQETQY
TRBV27	TRBJ2-7	ASSVRSGLAGEQY
TRBV6-1	TRBJ1-4	ASNGGAGNEKLF
TRBV7-9	TRBJ2-1	ASSSPGQGNNEQF
TRBV9	TRBJ1-2	ASSVVPLNYGYT
TRBV18	TRBJ2-3	ASSPDLAGAGEDTQY
TRBV19	TRBJ1-1	ASSLTGRGEAF
TRBV9	TRBJ2-7	ASSVEPFSEQY
TRBV6-5	.	ASSNPGPPRGEQY
TRBV18	TRBJ1-5	ASSPLKVGRSGNQPQH
TRBV9	TRBJ1-1	ASSPTVGEGNTEAF
TRBV7-9	TRBJ2-1	ASSPGRASYNEQF
TRBV29-1	TRBJ1-4	SVEDPLEAAGEKLF
TRBV27	TRBJ1-2	ASSLWAGTDNYGYT
TRBV2	TRBJ2-6	ASSARILSSGANVLT
TRBV29-1	TRBJ2-3	SFRSADTQY
TRBV19	TRBJ2-5	ASSPATLAGAQETQY
TRBV11-2	TRBJ2-1	ASSLAPGAGAYEQF
TRBV6-5	TRBJ2-5	ASRDLTGTQY
TRBV7-2	TRBJ1-4	ASSSTGFPNEKLF
TRBV9	TRBJ2-7	ASSPFWGGLAGSYEQY
TRBV18	TRBJ2-5	ASSFGQETQY
TRBV11-3	TRBJ2-3	ASSFRQGSMDTQY
TRBV7-2	TRBJ2-1	ASTRDRGGYNEQF
TRBV19	TRBJ2-3	ASSIEAGGSYTQY
TRBV4-3	TRBJ2-2	ASSQDAGREGTGELF
TRBV6-5	TRBJ2-2	ASSYFLRANTGELF
TRBV5-1	TRBJ2-3	ASSTGQGTTDTQY
TRBV6-6	TRBJ2-3	ASSYSRDTQY
TRBV9	TRBJ2-3	ASREREYTDTQY
TRBV18	TRBJ1-1	ASSPGGPEAF
TRBV6-6	TRBJ1-1	ASSYMGQGRLTEAF
TRBV18	TRBJ1-5	ASSPQGGGDQPQH
TRBV5-1	TRBJ1-1	ASSLSSTNTEAF
TRBV2	TRBJ2-7	ASTPSQSSSYEQY
TRBV6-6	TRBJ2-7	ASRNSGEQY
TRBV4-3	TRBJ1-6	ASSQGGGSYNSPLH